This T cell receptor (beta chain) stems from a study of chemoradiotherapy in HPV16-positive cancers. This CDR3 has 14 residues. The V end lost 1 base, the J end lost 4 bases, and 7 bases lay between the germline ends. The germline V gene has CDR1 LNHNV and CDR2 YYDKDF (reference sequence). The protocol was immunoSEQ multiplex PCR, while the TCRdb copy is restricted to in-frame clones and leaves out a portion. The top ten clones hold 9% to 10% of a sample with nearly 5,500 clones, roughly 85% of them seen once. Over chemoradiotherapy, repertoires were sampled more than once. Study-level results: In HPV16-positive patients, HPV-responsive T-cell expansion tracked better recurrence-free survival. Non-HPV-specific T cells did not expand in tumors during treatment, whereas candidate HPV-specific clones and E7-related motifs did. Functional assays defining HPV-specific T cells used only two HPV16-positive patients.

To note about this clone: Its antigen is undetermined.

The sequence derives from a human donor with HPV-associated anogenital cancer. The sample was tumor tissue, taken from a patient who underwent chemoradiotherapy. V usage is TRBV15 and J usage is TRBJ2-2; D possibly uses TRBD1 or TRBD2 (5 bases each). CDR3 DNA sequence: TGTGCCACCAGCAGAGGGGGGACCACCGGGGAGCTGTTTTTT. As protein: CATSRGGTTGELFF.